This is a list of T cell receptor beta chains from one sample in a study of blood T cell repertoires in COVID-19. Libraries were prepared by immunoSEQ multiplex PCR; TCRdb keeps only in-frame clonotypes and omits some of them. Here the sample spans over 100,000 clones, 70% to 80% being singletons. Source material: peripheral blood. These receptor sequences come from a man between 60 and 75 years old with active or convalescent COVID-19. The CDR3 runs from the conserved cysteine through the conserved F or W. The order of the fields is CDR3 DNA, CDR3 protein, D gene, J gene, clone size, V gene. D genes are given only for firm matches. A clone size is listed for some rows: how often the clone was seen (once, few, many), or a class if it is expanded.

TGTGCCTGGAGTGCCGGGAGGCTGGCTACCAACAATCAGCCCCAGCATTTT | CAWSAGRLATNNQPQHF | NA | TRBJ1-5 | NA | TRBV30
TGTGCCAGTAGTAGGACTGCTAACTATGGCTACACCTTC | CASSRTANYGYTF | NA | TRBJ1-2 | NA | TRBV19
TGCGCCAGCAGCTTGGGGGACAGGGGCAATGAGCAGTTCTTC | CASSLGDRGNEQFF | TRBD1 | TRBJ2-1 | NA | TRBV5-1
TGTGCCAGCAGTAACACAGGGCGCACTGAAGCTTTCTTT | CASSNTGRTEAFF | NA | TRBJ1-1 | NA | TRBV6-2/TRBV6-3
TGTGCCAGCAGCCAAGTCCCGACTAGCGGGAGCGAAGAGCAGTTCTTC | CASSQVPTSGSEEQFF | TRBD2 | TRBJ2-1 | NA | TRBV3-1/TRBV3-2
TGTGCCAGTAGTCCTCAGGGGCCGCCCTACGAGCAGTACTTC | CASSPQGPPYEQYF | NA | TRBJ2-7 | NA | TRBV19
TGCGCCAGGGGTTCGTTCAGGGGGGCGTTCACAGATACGCAGTATTTT | CARGSFRGAFTDTQYF | NA | TRBJ2-3 | NA | TRBV5-1
TGTGCCAGCCGCCGGGGGGGGGCGGAGAACACTGAAGCTTTCTTT | CASRRGGAENTEAFF | NA | TRBJ1-1 | NA | TRBV11-3
TGTGCCAGCAGCTCGGGACTAGCGGGAGGTACGCAGTATTTT | CASSSGLAGGTQYF | TRBD2 | TRBJ2-3 | NA | TRBV7-8
TGCAGCGTGGACAGTACTAACTATGGCTACACCTTC | CSVDSTNYGYTF | NA | TRBJ1-2 | NA | TRBV29-1
TGTGCCAGCAGCCCAGGTGGTATCGACGAGCAGTACTTC | CASSPGGIDEQYF | NA | TRBJ2-7 | NA | TRBV9
TGTGCCAGCAGATCACAGGGAGTCGGTAACACTGAAGCTTTCTTT | CASRSQGVGNTEAFF | NA | TRBJ1-1 | once | TRBV11-2
TGTGCCAGCAGCCTGGGACAGGGTACCTACGAGCAGTACTTC | CASSLGQGTYEQYF | TRBD1 | TRBJ2-7 | few | TRBV4-2
TGTGCCACCAGTGATTCGGGACTAGCGGGAGACCTACAGTGGGATGAGCAGTTCTTC | CATSDSGLAGDLQWDEQFF | TRBD2 | TRBJ2-1 | once | TRBV24-1
TGCGCCAGCAGCTTCGACTCCCTGAACTATGGCTACACCTTC | CASSFDSLNYGYTF | NA | TRBJ1-2 | few | TRBV5-1
TGCGCCAGCAGCCAAGGAAATAGCGGGAGGGCCCGGGAGACCCAGTACTTC | CASSQGNSGRARETQYF | TRBD2 | TRBJ2-5 | NA | TRBV4-1
TGCGCCAGCAGTCACCCTTCCCCCCTAGCGGGAGGGAGCGATACGCAGTATTTT | CASSHPSPLAGGSDTQYF | TRBD2 | TRBJ2-3 | NA | TRBV23-1
TGTGCCAGCGGAACCAGGGTTGGCGGGGAGCTGTTTTTT | CASGTRVGGELFF | NA | TRBJ2-2 | NA | TRBV27
TGCGCCAGCAGTAGGGGACTAGCGGGAGCCAATGAGCAGTTCTTC | CASSRGLAGANEQFF | TRBD2 | TRBJ2-1 | NA | TRBV10-2
TGTGCCAGCAGCTACCGGACTAGCGGATTAAAAGAGACCCAGTACTTC | CASSYRTSGLKETQYF | TRBD2 | TRBJ2-5 | NA | TRBV7-8
TGCAGCGTGGAAAATAGGACAACTTATGAGCAGTTCTTC | CSVENRTTYEQFF | NA | TRBJ2-1 | NA | TRBV29-1
TGTGCCACCAGTGATGACTCAGCGGGTCTAAGCACAGATACGCAGTATTTT | CATSDDSAGLSTDTQYF | NA | TRBJ2-3 | once | TRBV24-1
TGTGCCAGCAGCTTAGAGGTCGTGGGGCACAATGAGCAGTTCTTC | CASSLEVVGHNEQFF | NA | TRBJ2-1 | NA | TRBV7-2
TGTGCCAGCAGCTTAGGGTCTAGCCAGCCCCAGCATTTT | CASSLGSSQPQHF | NA | TRBJ1-5 | NA | TRBV7-9
TGTGCCAGCAGGCTTACTAGCGGGAGCACAGATACGCAGTATTTT | CASRLTSGSTDTQYF | TRBD2 | TRBJ2-3 | NA | TRBV3-1/TRBV3-2
TGTGCCATCAGTGAGTGGGGCGAAGGTGGCTACACCTTC | CAISEWGEGGYTF | NA | TRBJ1-2 | NA | TRBV10-3
TGTGCCAGCAGCTTACAGTATGACTATGGCTACACCTTC | CASSLQYDYGYTF | NA | TRBJ1-2 | NA | TRBV7-2
TGTGCCAGCAGTGTCACCGGGAGCTCCTACAATGAGCAGTTCTTC | CASSVTGSSYNEQFF | NA | TRBJ2-1 | NA | TRBV2
TGTGCCAGCAGTTCTCAGAACATGAACACTGAAGCTTTCTTT | CASSSQNMNTEAFF | NA | TRBJ1-1 | NA | TRBV7-2
TGTGCCAGGAAAGCCTCTGGAAACACCATATATTTT | CARKASGNTIYF | NA | TRBJ1-3 | few | TRBV2
TGTGCCAGCACCCGACAGGGTTCTATGAACACTGAAGCTTTCTTT | CASTRQGSMNTEAFF | TRBD1 | TRBJ1-1 | once | TRBV28